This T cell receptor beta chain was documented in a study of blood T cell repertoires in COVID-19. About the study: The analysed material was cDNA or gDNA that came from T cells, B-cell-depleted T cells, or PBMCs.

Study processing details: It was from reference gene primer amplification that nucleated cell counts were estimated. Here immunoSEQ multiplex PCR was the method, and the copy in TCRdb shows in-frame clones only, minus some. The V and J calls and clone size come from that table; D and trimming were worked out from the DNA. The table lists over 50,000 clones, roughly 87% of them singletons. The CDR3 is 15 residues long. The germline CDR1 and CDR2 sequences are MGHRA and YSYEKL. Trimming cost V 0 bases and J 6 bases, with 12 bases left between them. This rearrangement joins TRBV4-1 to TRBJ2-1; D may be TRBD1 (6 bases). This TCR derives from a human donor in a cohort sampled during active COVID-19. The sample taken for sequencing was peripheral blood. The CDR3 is CASSQDLTGFNEQFF. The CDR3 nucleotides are TGCGCCAGCAGCCAAGATCTTACAGGGTTCAATGAGCAGTTCTTC.